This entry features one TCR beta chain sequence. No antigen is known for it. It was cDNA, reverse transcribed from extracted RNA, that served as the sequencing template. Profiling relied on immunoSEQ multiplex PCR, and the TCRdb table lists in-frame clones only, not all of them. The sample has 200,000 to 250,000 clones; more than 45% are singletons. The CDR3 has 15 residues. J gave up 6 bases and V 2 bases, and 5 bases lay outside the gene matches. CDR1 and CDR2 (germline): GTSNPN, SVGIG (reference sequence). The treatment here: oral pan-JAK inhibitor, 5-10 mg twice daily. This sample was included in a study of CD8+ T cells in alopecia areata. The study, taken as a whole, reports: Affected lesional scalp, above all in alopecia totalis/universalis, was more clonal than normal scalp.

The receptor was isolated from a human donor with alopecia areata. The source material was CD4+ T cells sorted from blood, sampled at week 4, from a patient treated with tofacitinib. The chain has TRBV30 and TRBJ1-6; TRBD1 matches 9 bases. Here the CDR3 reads CAWSPLGQGNSPLHF. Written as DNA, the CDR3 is TGTGCCTGGAGTCCTCTGGGACAGGGTAATTCACCCCTCCACTTT.